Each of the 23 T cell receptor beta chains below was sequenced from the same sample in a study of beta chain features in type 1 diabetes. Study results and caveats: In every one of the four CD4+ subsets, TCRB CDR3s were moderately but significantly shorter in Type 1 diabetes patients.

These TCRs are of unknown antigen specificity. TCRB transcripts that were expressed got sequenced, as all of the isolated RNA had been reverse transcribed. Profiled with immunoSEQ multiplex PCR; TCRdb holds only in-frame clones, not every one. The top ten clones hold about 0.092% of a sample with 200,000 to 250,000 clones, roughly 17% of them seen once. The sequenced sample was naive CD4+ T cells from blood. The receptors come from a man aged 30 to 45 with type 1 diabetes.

CDR3 sequence reads: CSVGPTSSGANVLTF. The CDR3 coding sequence is TGCAGCGTCGGGCCTACAAGCTCTGGGGCCAACGTCCTGACTTTC. The chain is built from TRBV29-1 and TRBJ2-6, with unresolved D. The germline V gene has CDR1 SQVTM and CDR2 ANQGSEA. The CDR3 consists of 15 residues. V lost 6 bases to trimming and J lost 0 bases, with 12 bases between them.

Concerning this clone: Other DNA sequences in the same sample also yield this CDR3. The CDR3: CASSFSVSTDTQYF. The CDR3 nucleotides read TGTGCCAGCAGCTTCAGCGTCAGCACAGATACGCAGTATTTT. V gene TRBV7-2 combines with J gene TRBJ2-3; D not certain. Trimming stripped 3 bases from V and 0 bases from J, with 7 bases between. Germline CDR1 SGHTA, CDR2 FQGNSA. This CDR3 spans 14 amino acids.

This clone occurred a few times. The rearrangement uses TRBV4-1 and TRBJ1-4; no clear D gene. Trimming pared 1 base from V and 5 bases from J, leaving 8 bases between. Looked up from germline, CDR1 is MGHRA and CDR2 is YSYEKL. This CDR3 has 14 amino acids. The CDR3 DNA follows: TGCGCCAGCAGCCAAGTTACGGAAAATGAAAAACTGTTTTTT. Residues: CASSQVTENEKLFF.

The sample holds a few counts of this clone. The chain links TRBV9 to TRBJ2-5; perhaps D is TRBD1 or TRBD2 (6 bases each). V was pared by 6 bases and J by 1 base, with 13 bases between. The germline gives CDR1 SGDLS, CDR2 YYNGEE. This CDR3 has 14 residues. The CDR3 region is CASTPRGLQETQYF. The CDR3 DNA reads TGTGCCAGCACCCCCAGGGGACTCCAAGAGACCCAGTACTTC.

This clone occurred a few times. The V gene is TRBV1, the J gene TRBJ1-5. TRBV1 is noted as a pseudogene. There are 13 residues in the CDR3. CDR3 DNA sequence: TGCACCAGCAGCCAAGCGTCCCATCAGCCCCAGCATTTT. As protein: CTSSQASHQPQHF.

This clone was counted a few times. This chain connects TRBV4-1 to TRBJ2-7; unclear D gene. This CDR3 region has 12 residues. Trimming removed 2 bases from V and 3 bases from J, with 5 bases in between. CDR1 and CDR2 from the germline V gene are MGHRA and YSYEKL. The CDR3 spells CASSQIGYEQYF. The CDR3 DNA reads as TGCGCCAGCAGCCAAATCGGCTACGAGCAGTACTTC.

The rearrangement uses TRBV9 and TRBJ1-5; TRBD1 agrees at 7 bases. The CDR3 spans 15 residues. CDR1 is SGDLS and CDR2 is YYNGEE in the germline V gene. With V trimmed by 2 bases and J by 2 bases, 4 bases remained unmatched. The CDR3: CASSVTGSGNQPQHF. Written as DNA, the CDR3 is TGTGCCAGCAGCGTGACAGGGTCAGGCAATCAGCCCCAGCATTTT.

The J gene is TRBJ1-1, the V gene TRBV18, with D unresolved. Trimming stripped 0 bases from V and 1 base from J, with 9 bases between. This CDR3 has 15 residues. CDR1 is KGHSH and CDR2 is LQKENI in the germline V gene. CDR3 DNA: TGTGCCAGCTCACCACCGGATCTGGCGAACACTGAAGCTTTCTTT. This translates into CASSPPDLANTEAFF.

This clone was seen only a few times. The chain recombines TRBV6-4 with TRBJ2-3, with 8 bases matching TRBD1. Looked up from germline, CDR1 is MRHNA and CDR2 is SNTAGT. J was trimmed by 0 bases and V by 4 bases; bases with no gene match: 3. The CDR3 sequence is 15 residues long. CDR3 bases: TGTGCCAGCAGTGCCGACAGGGGTAGCACAGATACGCAGTATTTT. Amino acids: CASSADRGSTDTQYF.

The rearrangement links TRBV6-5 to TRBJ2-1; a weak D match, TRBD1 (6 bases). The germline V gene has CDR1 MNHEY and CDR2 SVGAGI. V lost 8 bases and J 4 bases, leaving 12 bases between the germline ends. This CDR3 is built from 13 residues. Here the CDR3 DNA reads TGTGCCAGCGGATTGGACAGATACAATGAGCAGTTCTTC. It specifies CASGLDRYNEQFF.

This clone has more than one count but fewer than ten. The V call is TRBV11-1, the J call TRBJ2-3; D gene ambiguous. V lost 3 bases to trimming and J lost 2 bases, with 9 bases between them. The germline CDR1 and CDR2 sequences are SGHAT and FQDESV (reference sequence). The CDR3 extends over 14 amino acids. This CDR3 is CASSFSSNTDTQYF. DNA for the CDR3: TGTGCCAGCAGCTTCAGCAGTAACACAGATACGCAGTATTTT. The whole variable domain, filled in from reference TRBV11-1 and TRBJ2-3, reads EAEVAQSPRYKITEKSQAVAFWCDPISGHATLYWYRQILGQGPELLVQFQDESVVDDSQLPKDRFSAERLKGVDSTLKIQPAELGDSAMYLCASSFSSNTDTQYFGPGTRLTVL.

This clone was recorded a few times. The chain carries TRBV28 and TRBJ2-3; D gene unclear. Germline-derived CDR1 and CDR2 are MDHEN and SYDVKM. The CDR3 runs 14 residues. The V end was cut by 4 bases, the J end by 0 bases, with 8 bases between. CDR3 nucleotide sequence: TGTGCCAGCAGTTCAGACACTAGCACAGATACGCAGTATTTT. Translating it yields CASSSDTSTDTQYF.

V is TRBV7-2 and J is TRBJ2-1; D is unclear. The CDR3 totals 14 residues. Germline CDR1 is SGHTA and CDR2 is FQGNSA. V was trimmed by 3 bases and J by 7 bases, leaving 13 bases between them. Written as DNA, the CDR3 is TGTGCCAGCAGCTTGGCTTCCCTCGGGAATGAGCAGTTCTTC. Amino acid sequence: CASSLASLGNEQFF. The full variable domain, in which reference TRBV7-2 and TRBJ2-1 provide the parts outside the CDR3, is GAGVSQSPSNKVTEKGKDVELRCDPISGHTALYWYRQSLGQGLEFLIYFQGNSAPDKSGLPSDRFSAERTGGSVSTLTIQRTQQEDSAVYLCASSLASLGNEQFFGPGTRLTVL.

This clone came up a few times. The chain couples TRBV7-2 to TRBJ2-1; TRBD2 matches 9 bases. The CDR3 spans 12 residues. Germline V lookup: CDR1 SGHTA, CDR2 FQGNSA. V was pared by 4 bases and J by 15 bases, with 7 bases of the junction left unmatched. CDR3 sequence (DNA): TGTGCCAGCAGCTCCACCGGGACTAGCTCGTTCTTC. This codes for CASSSTGTSSFF.

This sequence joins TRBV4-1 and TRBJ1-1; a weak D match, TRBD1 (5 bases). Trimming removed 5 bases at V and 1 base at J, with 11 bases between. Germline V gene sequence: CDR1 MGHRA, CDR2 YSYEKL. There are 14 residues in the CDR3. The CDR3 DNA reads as TGCGCCAGCAGCTCGTGGGGCCGGAACACTGAAGCTTTCTTT. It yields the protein CASSSWGRNTEAFF.

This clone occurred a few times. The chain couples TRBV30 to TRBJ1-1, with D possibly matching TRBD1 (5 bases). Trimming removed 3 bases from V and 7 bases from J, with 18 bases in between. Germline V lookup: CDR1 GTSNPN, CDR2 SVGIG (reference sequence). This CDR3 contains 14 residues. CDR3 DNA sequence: TGTGCCTGGAGCCCTATTGGGACTTTGGGTGAAGCTTTCTTT. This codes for CAWSPIGTLGEAFF.

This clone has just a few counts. CDR3 protein: CATSQGGKETQYF. For the CDR3, the DNA is TGTGCCACTTCACAGGGAGGGAAGGAGACCCAGTACTTC. This chain links TRBV19 with TRBJ2-5; D perhaps matches TRBD2 (7 bases). V dropped 10 bases and J dropped 5 bases, with 17 bases sitting between them. CDR1 is LNHDA and CDR2 is SQIVND in the germline V gene (reference sequence). The CDR3 runs to 13 residues.

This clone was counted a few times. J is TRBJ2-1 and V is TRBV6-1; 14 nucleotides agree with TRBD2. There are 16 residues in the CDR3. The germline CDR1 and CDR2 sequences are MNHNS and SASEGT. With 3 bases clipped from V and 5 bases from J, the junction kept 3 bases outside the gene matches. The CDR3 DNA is TGTGCCAGCAGTGAGCCGACTAGCGGGAGGGACAATGAGCAGTTCTTC. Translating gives CASSEPTSGRDNEQFF.

The CDR3: CASSQRILAKNIQYF. The CDR3 nucleotides are TGTGCCAGCAGCCAAAGGATCTTAGCCAAAAACATTCAGTACTTC. The rearrangement joins TRBV4-2 to TRBJ2-4; D call uncertain. This CDR3 region has 15 residues. The ends were cut back, 2 bases at V and 0 bases at J, with 8 bases in the middle. From germline, CDR1 is LGHNA and CDR2 YNFKEQ.

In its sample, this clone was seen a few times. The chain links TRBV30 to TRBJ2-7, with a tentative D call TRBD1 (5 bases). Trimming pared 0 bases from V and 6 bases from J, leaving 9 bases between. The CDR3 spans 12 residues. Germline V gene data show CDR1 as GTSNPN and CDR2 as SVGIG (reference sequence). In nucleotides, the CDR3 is TGTGCCTGGAGTGTTACCAGGGTCGAGCAGTACTTC. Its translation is CAWSVTRVEQYF.

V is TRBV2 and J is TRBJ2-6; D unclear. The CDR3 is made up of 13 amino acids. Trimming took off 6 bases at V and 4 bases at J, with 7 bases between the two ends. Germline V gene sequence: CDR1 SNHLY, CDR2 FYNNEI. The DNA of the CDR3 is TGTGCCAGCAGCCCCCAGGGGGCCAACGTCCTGACTTTC. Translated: CASSPQGANVLTF.

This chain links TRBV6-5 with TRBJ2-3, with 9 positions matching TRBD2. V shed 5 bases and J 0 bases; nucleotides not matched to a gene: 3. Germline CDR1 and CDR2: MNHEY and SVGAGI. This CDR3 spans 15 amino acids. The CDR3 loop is CASSTTSGSTDTQYF. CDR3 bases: TGTGCCAGCAGTACTACTAGCGGGAGCACAGATACGCAGTATTTT.

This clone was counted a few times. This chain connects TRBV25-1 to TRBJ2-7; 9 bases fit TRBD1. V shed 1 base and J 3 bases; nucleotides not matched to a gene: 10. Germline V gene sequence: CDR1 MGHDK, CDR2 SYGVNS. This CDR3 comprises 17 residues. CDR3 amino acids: CASSEFPRTGDGYEQYF. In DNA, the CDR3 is TGTGCCAGCAGTGAATTCCCCCGGACAGGGGACGGCTACGAGCAGTACTTC.